The present T cell receptor beta chain was sequenced within a study of T cell responses to AZD1222 COVID-19 vaccine. In the study overall: Samples with a second dose at about 4 or about 12 weeks were pooled together.

Remarks on this clone: Its antigen is unknown.

General observations from the study: No repertoire was sampled before or during the peak T cell response, only after it. Rises in breadth and depth of Spike-specific TCRs came after two AZD1222 doses. Donors were chiefly white British, with a greater number of females, and clonal diversity was perhaps underestimated.

Profiling relied on immunoSEQ multiplex PCR, and the TCRdb table lists in-frame clones only, not all of them. This table holds roughly 150,000 clones, 88% found once. The CDR3 has 15 amino acids. V was pared by 2 bases and J by 8 bases, with 15 bases between. The germline V gene has CDR1 LGHNA and CDR2 YSLEER. V usage is TRBV4-3 and J usage is TRBJ1-4, with D unclear. The sequence was obtained from an adult in good health. Here the sequenced sample was peripheral blood, taken on day 0 of AZD1222 vaccination. The DNA for the CDR3 is TGCGCCAGCAGCCAAACCCAGGAAATCAAGGAAAAACTGTTTTTT. This encodes CASSQTQEIKEKLFF.